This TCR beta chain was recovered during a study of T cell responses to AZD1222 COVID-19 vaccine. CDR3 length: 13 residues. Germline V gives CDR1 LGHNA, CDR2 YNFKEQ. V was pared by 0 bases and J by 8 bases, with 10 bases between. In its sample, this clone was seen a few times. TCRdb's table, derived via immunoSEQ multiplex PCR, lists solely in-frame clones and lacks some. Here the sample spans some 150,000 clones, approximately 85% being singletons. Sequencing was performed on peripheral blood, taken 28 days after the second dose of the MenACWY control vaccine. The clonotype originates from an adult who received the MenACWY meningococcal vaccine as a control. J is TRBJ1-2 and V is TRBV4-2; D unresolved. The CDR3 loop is CASSQDLQYGYTF. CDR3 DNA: TGTGCCAGCAGCCAAGATCTACAGTACGGCTACACCTTC.